This paragraph covers one T cell receptor (beta chain) sequence. TCRdb called the RT-PCR reads again in MiXCR, with one record for every CDR3 protein. The data hold about 540,000 distinct CDR3 sequences, with approximately 20% observed a single time. The entry originates in a study of response to subunit inactivated influenza vaccine. Trimming at V came to 7 bases and at J to 10 bases, leaving 18 bases not matched to a gene. Germline CDR1 reads SGHTA; CDR2 reads FQGNSA. There are 16 residues in the CDR3. The same data also went into a second study, on T cells expressing NK-cell markers. According to that study: The authors generated TCR beta cDNA through 5'RACE template switching with UMIs. Each TCR beta repertoire originated in sorted T cells that were CD3+CD56+NKG2C+, CD3+CD56+NKG2C- or CD3+CD56-NKG2C+. Dominant NKG2C+ clonotype frequencies of 1.0-7.0% of CD8+ T cells were measured in roughly 6 donors. Leadership of the CD3+CD56-NKG2C+ fraction also belonged to these clonotypes in several donors. The study did not resolve the HCMV specificity of expanded NKG2C+ T cell clones.

This receptor was taken from a man aged 50-59 years who received an inactivated influenza vaccine. The V call is TRBV7-2, the J call TRBJ2-2; 7 positions match TRBD2. The sample was CD4+ T cells sorted from PBMCs, taken roughly 13 days after vaccination. CDR3 protein: CASTPIGTISPAELFF. Written as DNA, the CDR3 is TGTGCCAGCACCCCCATCGGGACTATATCACCGGCGGAGCTGTTTTTT.